The rows below give T cell receptor beta chains drawn from one sample of a study of CD8 T cells in ankylosing spondylitis. TCRdb re-called the 5' RACE reads with MiXCR, one entry per CDR3 protein. The table lists 200,000 or so distinct CDR3 sequences, approximately 18% of them singletons. The material sequenced was blood, either unsorted or a sorted T cell fraction (not recorded which). Source of these receptors: a male donor between 10 and 30 years old with ankylosing spondylitis or in good health (not recorded which). CDR3s include the opening cysteine and the closing phenylalanine or tryptophan. A D gene is named only where the DNA matches it firmly. Size is stated for part of the rows, as once, few or many counts, or as a class when the clone is expanded.

abundance: many
v_gene: TRBV20-1
j_gene: TRBJ2-5
d_gene: TRBD2
CDR3aa: CSARDLSGRALGETQYF
CDR3nt: TGCAGTGCTAGAGATCTGAGCGGGAGGGCCCTAGGGGAGACCCAGTACTTC

abundance: many
v_gene: TRBV11-3
j_gene: TRBJ2-1
d_gene: TRBD2
CDR3aa: CASSLPGLAGNEQFF
CDR3nt: TGTGCCAGCAGCCTCCCGGGACTAGCGGGGAATGAGCAGTTCTTC

abundance: many
v_gene: TRBV18
j_gene: TRBJ2-7
d_gene: .
CDR3aa: CASSPIRDTYEQYF
CDR3nt: TGTGCCAGCTCACCGATTAGGGACACCTACGAGCAGTACTTC

abundance: many
v_gene: TRBV4-1
j_gene: TRBJ2-1
d_gene: TRBD2
CDR3aa: CASSQEGLAGVGDEQFF
CDR3nt: TGCGCCAGCAGCCAAGAGGGACTAGCGGGAGTAGGCGATGAGCAGTTCTTC

abundance: many
v_gene: TRBV5-5
j_gene: TRBJ1-5
d_gene: .
CDR3aa: CASSYGPYNQPQHF
CDR3nt: TGTGCCAGCAGCTATGGGCCCTACAATCAGCCCCAGCATTTT

abundance: many
v_gene: TRBV7-2
j_gene: TRBJ2-6
d_gene: TRBD2
CDR3aa: CASSSSPGLAGEGANVLTF
CDR3nt: TGTGCCAGCAGCTCTTCCCCGGGACTAGCGGGAGAAGGGGCCAACGTCCTGACTTTC

abundance: many
v_gene: TRBV6-2/TRBV6-3
j_gene: TRBJ2-7
d_gene: TRBD1
CDR3aa: CASRGTGRIYEQYF
CDR3nt: TGTGCCAGCAGAGGGACAGGGAGGATTTACGAGCAGTACTTC

abundance: many
v_gene: TRBV7-9
j_gene: TRBJ2-5
d_gene: .
CDR3aa: CASSPAQETQYF
CDR3nt: TGTGCCAGCAGCCCGGCCCAAGAGACCCAGTACTTC

abundance: .
v_gene: TRBV6-1
j_gene: TRBJ1-5
d_gene: .
CDR3aa: CASGGGFGQPQHF
CDR3nt: TGTGCCAGCGGGGGGGGGTTCGGTCAGCCCCAGCATTTT

abundance: .
v_gene: TRBV20-1
j_gene: TRBJ2-3
d_gene: TRBD2
CDR3aa: CSAPRSTSGTDTQYF
CDR3nt: TGCAGTGCCCCTAGATCGACTAGCGGTACAGATACGCAGTATTTT

abundance: .
v_gene: TRBV6-5
j_gene: TRBJ1-2
d_gene: TRBD1
CDR3aa: CASSSTGTGYTF
CDR3nt: TGTGCCAGCAGTTCGACAGGGACCGGCTACACCTTC

abundance: few
v_gene: TRBV25-1
j_gene: TRBJ2-5
d_gene: .
CDR3aa: CASSELRTQETQYF
CDR3nt: TGTGCCAGCAGTGAATTGAGAACACAAGAGACCCAGTACTTC

abundance: many
v_gene: TRBV10-1
j_gene: TRBJ2-1
d_gene: .
CDR3aa: CASSEGGPYNEQFF
CDR3nt: TGCGCCAGCAGTGAGGGGGGACCCTACAATGAGCAGTTCTTC

abundance: .
v_gene: TRBV20-1
j_gene: TRBJ2-5
d_gene: TRBD2
CDR3aa: CSASLRLAQQETQYF
CDR3nt: TGCAGTGCTAGTTTACGACTAGCACAACAAGAGACCCAGTACTTC

abundance: many
v_gene: TRBV7-2
j_gene: TRBJ1-1
d_gene: TRBD1
CDR3aa: CASRGTAPEAFF
CDR3nt: TGTGCCAGCAGGGGGACAGCTCCCGAAGCTTTCTTT

abundance: many
v_gene: TRBV12-3/TRBV12-4
j_gene: TRBJ2-1
d_gene: .
CDR3aa: CASSLGGDWQFF
CDR3nt: TGTGCCAGCAGTTTAGGGGGCGACTGGCAGTTCTTC

abundance: many
v_gene: TRBV24-1
j_gene: TRBJ2-1
d_gene: .
CDR3aa: CATSNGGSSYNEQFF
CDR3nt: TGTGCCACCAGTAACGGCGGAAGCTCCTACAATGAGCAGTTCTTC

abundance: .
v_gene: TRBV27
j_gene: TRBJ2-5
d_gene: TRBD2
CDR3aa: CASRTSGRTEETQYF
CDR3nt: TGTGCCAGCAGGACTAGCGGGAGAACAGAAGAGACCCAGTACTTC

abundance: once
v_gene: TRBV11-3
j_gene: TRBJ1-4
d_gene: TRBD1
CDR3aa: CASSLSTGANEKLFF
CDR3nt: TGTGCCAGCAGCTTATCTACAGGGGCGAATGAAAAACTGTTTTTT

abundance: few
v_gene: TRBV11-3
j_gene: TRBJ2-1
d_gene: .
CDR3aa: CASSRGEDRQFF
CDR3nt: TGTGCCAGCAGCCGAGGGGAAGATCGGCAGTTCTTC

abundance: many
v_gene: TRBV24-1
j_gene: TRBJ2-2
d_gene: TRBD2
CDR3aa: CATSYTSGRSTGELFF
CDR3nt: TGTGCCACCAGTTATACTAGCGGGAGGAGCACCGGGGAGCTGTTTTTT

abundance: many
v_gene: TRBV11-2
j_gene: TRBJ2-1
d_gene: TRBD2
CDR3aa: CASSRLAGINEQFF
CDR3nt: TGTGCCAGCAGCCGACTAGCGGGGATCAATGAGCAGTTCTTC

abundance: many
v_gene: TRBV3-1
j_gene: TRBJ2-1
d_gene: .
CDR3aa: CASSHLYNEQFF
CDR3nt: TGTGCCAGCAGCCACCTTTACAATGAGCAGTTCTTC

abundance: many
v_gene: TRBV7-9
j_gene: TRBJ1-2
d_gene: TRBD1
CDR3aa: CASSSTTGGSDYGYTF
CDR3nt: TGTGCCAGCAGTTCTACTACAGGGGGTTCCGACTATGGCTACACCTTC

abundance: many
v_gene: TRBV24-1
j_gene: TRBJ2-1
d_gene: .
CDR3aa: CATSDRRDMDSYEQFF
CDR3nt: TGTGCCACCAGTGACCGGCGCGACATGGACAGCTATGAGCAGTTCTTC

abundance: .
v_gene: TRBV20-1
j_gene: TRBJ2-3
d_gene: .
CDR3aa: CSATQSGEGVRGTQYF
CDR3nt: TGCAGTGCCACCCAGAGCGGGGAGGGGGTACGCGGTACGCAGTATTTT

abundance: few
v_gene: TRBV24-1
j_gene: TRBJ2-1
d_gene: .
CDR3aa: CATSARTASSYNEQFF
CDR3nt: TGTGCCACCAGTGCCCGGACGGCGAGCTCCTACAATGAGCAGTTCTTC